These T cell receptor beta chains were read from a single sample in a study of CD8 T cells in ankylosing spondylitis. Each CDR3 protein is one row after TCRdb ran MiXCR on the 5' RACE reads. In the table there are a few hundred thousand distinct CDR3 sequences, roughly 10% of which are singletons. The source material was blood, either unsorted or a sorted T cell fraction (not recorded which). Receptors originate from a male donor with ankylosing spondylitis or in good health (not recorded which). Each CDR3 is given without its conserved first and last residue.

V gene,J gene,CDR3 protein
TRBV12-3/TRBV12-4,TRBJ2-1,ASRNAGESYNEQF
TRBV12-3/TRBV12-4,TRBJ2-3,ASSPGAGAGSTDTQY
TRBV27,TRBJ2-1,ASSFSPLVGLNEQF
TRBV5-6,TRBJ2-1,ASSSKRDREQF
TRBV30,TRBJ2-7,ASLAGVDYEQY
TRBV10-2,TRBJ2-1,ASTLANYNEQF
TRBV5-5,TRBJ1-1,ASSLILGEVTEAF
TRBV29-1,TRBJ1-1,SADRQGVNTEAF
TRBV5-1,TRBJ1-1,ASSLAGAGGTEAF
TRBV20-1,TRBJ2-3,SAREDLGTSGWTDTQY
TRBV20-1,TRBJ2-1,SAEGNSYNEQF
TRBV7-9,TRBJ2-3,ATSGRDIDTQY
TRBV29-1,TRBJ2-5,SVVSAQETQY
TRBV12-3/TRBV12-4,TRBJ1-2,ASGPGAQHT
TRBV12-3/TRBV12-4,TRBJ2-5,ASSSGQGPETQY
TRBV12-3/TRBV12-4,TRBJ2-1,ASTLQAEQF